This T cell receptor beta chain was found in a study of cytomegalovirus exposure and HLA in healthy donors. Study context: Among over 350 genotyped donors, around 80% fell in the Caucasian-associated ancestry cluster.

The length of the CDR3 is 13 residues. V lost 3 bases and J 3 bases, leaving 9 bases between the germline ends. Germline lookup yields CDR1 LNHDA and CDR2 SQIVND (reference sequence). Study-wide points: Researchers counted around 150 TCR beta chains as cytomegalovirus-associated. The study had only CMV serostatus as immune exposure information. TCR beta V- and J-gene trimming, according to a later analysis, was linked to a missense DCLRE1C variant.

This clone was seen a few times. The antigen is not known. The PCR employed 60 Vbeta primers together with 13 Jbeta primers. Data came from immunoSEQ multiplex PCR; TCRdb stores just in-frame clones and leaves some out. The sample lists approximately 120,000 clones; roughly 82% were seen once. V gene TRBV19 combines with J gene TRBJ2-7; unclear D gene. This TCR was recovered from a man between 40 and 49 years old in good health and CMV-seropositive. Source material: PBMCs. In DNA form, the CDR3 reads TGTGCCAGTAGTATGGTAGGAGACTACGAGCAGTACTTC. The encoded protein is CASSMVGDYEQYF.